These 30 T cell receptor beta chains came from one sample sequenced in a study of Tregs in tolerant kidney transplant recipients (dated by TCRdb to about 2019). Their target antigens are unknown. The receptor library was made with the immunoSEQ multiplex PCR assay. TCRdb took this table from immuneACCESS and kept in-frame rearrangements with V and J called. Such tables lack part of the clones; where checked against another copy, unresolved V genes explain under half of the gap, and the rest is unexplained. Counted in this sample were about 5,600 clones; nearly 90% of them appeared once. The ten biggest clones cover around 3.5% of the sample. Reading the label with the study, this specimen's time point is: blood sample drawn before combined kidney and bone marrow transplant. The source was Tregs from blood cultured with allogeneic cells, collected before the transplant. The receptors were sampled from a human patient who received a combined kidney and bone marrow transplant.

This clone was detected only once. This sequence joins TRBV10-3 and TRBJ1-1; 7 nucleotides match TRBD1. The germline CDR1 and CDR2 sequences are ENHRY and SYGVKD. CDR3 length: 14 residues. V shed 6 bases and J 5 bases; nucleotides not matched to a gene: 9. For the CDR3, the DNA is TGTGCCATCAGAACCACAGGGGAGGGGACTGAAGCTTTCTTT. Residues: CAIRTTGEGTEAFF.

This chain links TRBV6-6 with TRBJ2-5, with D unclear. The CDR3 spans 14 residues. From germline, CDR1 is MNHNY and CDR2 SVGAGI (reference sequence). Trimming left V 1 base short and J 2 bases short, with 8 bases between. CDR3 nucleotides: TGTGCCAGCAGTTACTACGGCGATCAAGAGACCCAGTACTTC. This codes for CASSYYGDQETQYF.

This clone is a singleton in its sample. The V call is TRBV5-1, the J call TRBJ1-1; D possibly corresponds to TRBD1 (5 bases). The CDR3 spans 13 residues. With 4 bases removed from V and 2 bases from J, the gap between germline ends came to 9 bases. The V gene's germline CDR1 is SGHRS and CDR2 YFSETQ. The CDR3 DNA is TGCGCCAGCAGCCTCAGGGTAAACACTGAAGCTTTCTTT. It codes for CASSLRVNTEAFF. Full variable domain (missing parts from reference TRBV5-1 and TRBJ1-1): KAGVTQTPRYLIKTRGQQVTLSCSPISGHRSVSWYQQTPGQGLQFLFEYFSETQRNKGNFPGRFSGRQFSNSRSEMNVSTLELGDSALYLCASSLRVNTEAFFGQGTRLTVV.

The rearrangement links TRBV18 to TRBJ2-7; D is unresolved. Trimming took 1 base from V and 6 from J, leaving 7 bases between them. This CDR3 is built from 12 residues. Germline V gives CDR1 KGHSH, CDR2 LQKENI. The CDR3, as DNA: TGTGCCAGCTCACCACAGGGAAGCGAGCAGTACTTC. It encodes CASSPQGSEQYF.

This clone occurred a few times. The gene calls are TRBV5-4 and TRBJ2-7, with D possibly being TRBD2 (5 bases). The CDR3 totals 15 residues. Germline CDR1 is SGHNT and CDR2 is YYREEE (reference sequence). The ends were cut back, 4 bases at V and 0 bases at J, with 14 bases in the middle. CDR3 DNA sequence: TGTGCCAGCAGCATTGGCGGGTTGATCTCCTACGAGCAGTACTTC. Its translation: CASSIGGLISYEQYF.

This sequence joins TRBV7-6 and TRBJ2-1, with 10 bases matching TRBD2. Looked up from germline, CDR1 is SGHVS and CDR2 is FNYEAQ. J gave up 5 bases and V 4 bases, and 5 bases lay outside the gene matches. CDR3 length: 15 residues. The CDR3: CASSSLAGVNNEQFF. As DNA, the CDR3 is TGTGCCAGCAGCTCCCTAGCGGGAGTAAACAATGAGCAGTTCTTC.

The V and J genes are TRBV7-2 and TRBJ1-1, with D uncertain. Per germline, CDR1 SGHTA and CDR2 FQGNSA. Trimming took 1 base from V and 4 from J, leaving 10 bases between them. The CDR3 consists of 14 residues. In nucleotides, the CDR3 is TGTGCCAGCAGCTTAGTAGCGGGTCCCACTGAAGCTTTCTTT. Translated: CASSLVAGPTEAFF.

The V gene is TRBV4-1, the J gene TRBJ1-4; D may be TRBD1 (6 bases). V lost 4 bases and J lost 6, with 21 bases in between. The CDR3 spans 17 residues. Per the germline V gene, CDR1 is MGHRA and CDR2 is YSYEKL. In DNA, the CDR3 is TGCGCCAGCAGCCCCAAACCGGGGGGCCCGTCTGATGAAAAACTGTTTTTT. Encoded protein: CASSPKPGGPSDEKLFF.

V is TRBV28 and J is TRBJ2-2; 9 nucleotides agree with TRBD2. The germline CDR1 and CDR2 sequences are MDHEN and SYDVKM. V lost 7 bases and J lost 2; bases outside the gene matches: 5. The CDR3 spans 15 residues. CDR3 region: CASTYSGSNTGELFF. The CDR3, as DNA: TGTGCCAGCACTTATAGCGGGAGCAACACCGGGGAGCTGTTTTTT.

This chain links TRBV5-8 with TRBJ2-1; D not certain. V dropped 2 bases and J dropped 3 bases, with 6 bases sitting between them. The CDR3 extends over 13 amino acids. Germline loops: CDR1 SGHTS, CDR2 YDEGEE. Here the CDR3 reads CASSFRGYNEQFF. As DNA, the CDR3 is TGTGCCAGCAGCTTTCGTGGCTACAATGAGCAGTTCTTC.

This clone was picked up a small number of times. The CDR3 nucleotides read TGTGCCAGCTCATTTACGGGACTACTCACGGAGACCCAGTACTTC. It translates to CASSFTGLLTETQYF. The chain is built from TRBV18 and TRBJ2-5; 7 nucleotides agree with TRBD2. The CDR3 consists of 15 residues. V lost 5 bases and J lost 5; bases outside the gene matches: 11. Germline V gives CDR1 KGHSH, CDR2 LQKENI.

V usage is TRBV6-6 and J usage is TRBJ2-6; D is unresolved. Trimming took 7 bases from V and 4 from J, leaving 5 bases between them. This CDR3 contains 12 residues. From germline, CDR1 is MNHNY and CDR2 SVGAGI (reference sequence). The CDR3 reads CASKPGANVLTF. CDR3 sequence (DNA): TGTGCCAGCAAACCCGGGGCCAACGTCCTGACTTTC.

This clone was seen only a few times. The chain uses TRBV5-1 and TRBJ1-2, with 10 positions matching TRBD1. CDR1 and CDR2 (germline): SGHRS, YFSETQ. The CDR3 sequence is 13 residues long. J lost 8 bases, V lost 4 bases, and 5 bases had no gene match. The CDR3 region has the DNA TGCGCCAGCAGCACACAGACAGGGGGCGGCTACACCTTC. Its translation is CASSTQTGGGYTF.

Regarding this clone: This CDR3 fails to terminate in the conserved phenylalanine or tryptophan, so it likely reflects a read error. The chain employs TRBV15 and TRBJ1-1; unclear D gene. Germline CDR1 reads LNHNV; CDR2 reads YYDKDF (reference sequence). Trimming left V 0 bases short and J 6 bases short, with 11 bases between. The CDR3 is made up of 14 amino acids. CDR3 nucleotides: TGTGCCACCAGCAGAGATCCCCACGGGGCTGAAGCTTTCCTT. It yields the protein CATSRDPHGAEAFL.

This chain's CDR3 is CASSPLSSGPYNEQFF. Written as DNA, the CDR3 is TGTGCCAGCAGCCCACTGTCGAGCGGACCTTACAATGAGCAGTTCTTC. The J gene is TRBJ2-1, the V gene TRBV4-2; weak D call: TRBD2 (5 bases). The CDR3 consists of 16 residues. Trimming pared 4 bases from V and 4 bases from J, leaving 17 bases between. Germline values: CDR1 LGHNA, CDR2 YNFKEQ.

This clone was counted only a few times. V usage is TRBV2 and J usage is TRBJ1-5; the D is unclear. V shed 7 bases and J shed 4 bases, with 11 bases lying between them. The CDR3 spans 13 residues. Germline values: CDR1 SNHLY, CDR2 FYNNEI. This CDR3 reads CASKVGLNQPQHF. The CDR3 nucleotides read TGTGCCAGCAAGGTCGGCCTTAATCAGCCCCAGCATTTT.

The chain links TRBV5-1 to TRBJ2-1, with TRBD2 matching over 9 bases. V trimming: 1 base; J trimming: 5 bases; junction bases outside the gene matches: 4. Germline assignment: CDR1 SGHRS and CDR2 YFSETQ. The CDR3 is made up of 15 amino acids. This CDR3 is CASSLRASGDNEQFF. CDR3 nucleotides: TGCGCCAGCAGCTTGAGGGCTAGCGGGGACAATGAGCAGTTCTTC. Based on the CDR3 plus reference TRBV5-1 and TRBJ2-1, the full variable domain is KAGVTQTPRYLIKTRGQQVTLSCSPISGHRSVSWYQQTPGQGLQFLFEYFSETQRNKGNFPGRFSGRQFSNSRSEMNVSTLELGDSALYLCASSLRASGDNEQFFGPGTRLTVL.

This chain joins TRBV19 and TRBJ2-2; D might be TRBD1 or TRBD2, each matching 6 bases. In germline, CDR1 is LNHDA, CDR2 SQIVND (reference sequence). V was clipped by 6 bases and J by 6 bases, with 8 bases between them. This CDR3 spans 12 amino acids. As DNA, the CDR3 is TGTGCCAGTAGGAGGGGGGCCGGGGAGCTGTTTTTT. Its protein is CASRRGAGELFF.

This clone was detected once. J is TRBJ2-5 and V is TRBV7-2; unclear D gene. The CDR3 contains 13 residues. The germline V gene encodes CDR1 SGHTA and CDR2 FQGNSA. Trimming stripped 5 bases from V and 4 bases from J, with 11 bases between. CDR3 in DNA: TGTGCCAGCAGCGGACGACCCTTAGAGACCCAGTACTTC. Residues: CASSGRPLETQYF.

The rearrangement joins TRBV4-3 to TRBJ2-2, with 12 bases aligning to TRBD2. This CDR3 has 18 amino acids. The J segment lost 1 base and the V segment lost 1 base, leaving 4 bases of the junction unmatched. Germline V lookup: CDR1 LGHNA, CDR2 YSLEER. This CDR3 is CASSQAPSGGVNTGELFF. The CDR3, as DNA: TGCGCCAGCAGCCAAGCTCCTAGCGGGGGGGTGAACACCGGGGAGCTGTTTTTT.

CDR3 bases: TGTGCCAGCTTACCTGGACCGGGACAGGGGGCAGATACGCAGTATTTT. Translated: CASLPGPGQGADTQYF. The rearrangement uses TRBV5-4 and TRBJ2-3; TRBD1 aligns across 11 bases. CDR1 and CDR2 (germline): SGHNT, YYREEE (reference sequence). CDR3 length equals 16 residues. Unmatched junction bases numbered 11, after V lost 7 bases and J lost 4 bases.

The chain combines TRBV9 with TRBJ2-3, with TRBD2 matching 13 bases. CDR3 length equals 16 residues. Germline assignment: CDR1 SGDLS and CDR2 YYNGEE. Trimming at V came to 4 bases and at J to 4 bases, leaving 6 bases not matched to a gene. Here the CDR3 reads CASSHGLAGAPDTQYF. In DNA form, the CDR3 reads TGTGCCAGCAGCCATGGACTAGCGGGAGCCCCAGATACGCAGTATTTT.

In the case of this clone: One end of the junction fails to match germline, which may point to a read error. The genes are TRBV27 and TRBJ2-5, with unresolved D. There are 14 residues in the CDR3. Germline V gene lookup returns CDR1 MNHEY and CDR2 SMNVEV (reference sequence). CDR3 loop: CASSFRSLGFIRHF. The CDR3 DNA reads as TGTGCCAGCAGTTTTCGCAGTTTGGGCTTTATCCGCCACTTC.

The gene calls are TRBV23-1 and TRBJ2-7, with 8 bases aligning to TRBD1. TRBV23-1 is placed among ORFs of uncertain function. CDR3 length: 14 amino acids. The ends lost 7 bases at V and 3 bases at J; junction bases unmatched: 8. CDR3: CASTTQGASYEQYF. Here the CDR3 DNA reads TGCGCCAGCACAACTCAGGGGGCTAGCTACGAGCAGTACTTC.

The chain recombines TRBV6-6 with TRBJ1-5, with no clear D. The germline gives CDR1 MNHNY, CDR2 SVGAGI (reference sequence). The V end lost 0 bases, the J end lost 10 bases, and 10 bases lay between the germline ends. This CDR3 spans 13 amino acids. This CDR3 reads CASSYSRGSPQHF. The CDR3 DNA reads as TGTGCCAGCAGTTACTCCCGGGGAAGTCCCCAGCATTTT.

This rearrangement joins TRBV18 to TRBJ2-2, with 12 bases identical to TRBD2. Germline V gene data show CDR1 as KGHSH and CDR2 as LQKENI. The CDR3 is 19 residues long. The V and J ends lost 0 bases and 4 bases, in that order; junction bases with no gene match: 9. The CDR3 reads CASSPPVTSGGHSTGELFF. The CDR3 nucleotides read TGTGCCAGCTCACCACCCGTGACTAGCGGGGGCCATTCCACCGGGGAGCTGTTTTTT.

This clone was seen only once. The CDR3 here is CASSLGGAAGKNIQYF. The CDR3 DNA follows: TGTGCCAGCAGCTTGGGGGGGGCGGCTGGCAAAAACATTCAGTACTTC. The J gene is TRBJ2-4, the V gene TRBV5-5, with D possibly being TRBD1 or TRBD2 (6 bases each). In germline, CDR1 is SGHKS, CDR2 YYEKEE (reference sequence). The CDR3 consists of 16 residues. V was clipped by 0 bases and J by 3 bases, with 13 bases between them.

The rearrangement uses TRBV14 and TRBJ1-4; D unresolved. This CDR3 has 15 amino acids. The V and J ends lost 1 base and 6 bases respectively, with 12 bases between them. Germline values: CDR1 SGHDN, CDR2 FVKESK. This CDR3 reads CASSQGVRGYEKLFF. The CDR3 region has the DNA TGTGCCAGCAGCCAAGGTGTCCGGGGTTATGAAAAACTGTTTTTT.

This sequence joins TRBV25-1 and TRBJ2-1; weak D call: TRBD1 (5 bases). V shed 6 bases and J shed 3 bases, with 12 bases lying between them. Germline CDR1 and CDR2: MGHDK and SYGVNS. The CDR3 runs to 14 residues. The CDR3 DNA reads as TGTGCCAGCAGGGCAGGGCTAAACTACAATGAGCAGTTCTTC. The encoded protein is CASRAGLNYNEQFF.

The CDR3 DNA reads as TGTGCCAGCAGCTTAGCGCTCGGGAGCACCTACGAGCAGTACTTC. Encoded protein: CASSLALGSTYEQYF. The rearrangement links TRBV7-8 to TRBJ2-7; D might be TRBD2 (6 bases). The germline CDR1 and CDR2 sequences are SGHVS and FQNEAQ. V dropped 0 bases and J dropped 2 bases, with 11 bases sitting between them. The CDR3 has 15 amino acids.